This T cell receptor beta chain was observed in a study of long-term antiretroviral therapy in people with HIV. Version v3.0 of the immunoSEQ assay ran at survey level. Here immunoSEQ multiplex PCR was the method, and the copy in TCRdb shows in-frame clones only, minus some. The sample yields about 16,000 clones, around four fifths seen once. None of the participants with HIV were treated outside the United States. V shed 1 base and J shed 2 bases, with 19 bases lying between them. The CDR3 spans 17 residues. Germline-derived CDR1 and CDR2 are SGHRS and YFSETQ. Note on this clone: Its antigen is unknown.

The study, taken as a whole, reports: After ART, diversity increased yet remained lower than transplant donor controls.

The starting material was unsorted PBMCs, obtained approximately 3.4 years after starting antiretroviral therapy. The chain has TRBV5-1 and TRBJ2-7; D is possibly TRBD1 (6 bases). The receptor was derived from a woman in her thirties or forties with HIV. CDR3 in DNA: TGCGCCAGCAGCTTGCTCCCCCGGACAGAGTACCCCTACGAGCAGTACTTC. The encoded protein is CASSLLPRTEYPYEQYF.